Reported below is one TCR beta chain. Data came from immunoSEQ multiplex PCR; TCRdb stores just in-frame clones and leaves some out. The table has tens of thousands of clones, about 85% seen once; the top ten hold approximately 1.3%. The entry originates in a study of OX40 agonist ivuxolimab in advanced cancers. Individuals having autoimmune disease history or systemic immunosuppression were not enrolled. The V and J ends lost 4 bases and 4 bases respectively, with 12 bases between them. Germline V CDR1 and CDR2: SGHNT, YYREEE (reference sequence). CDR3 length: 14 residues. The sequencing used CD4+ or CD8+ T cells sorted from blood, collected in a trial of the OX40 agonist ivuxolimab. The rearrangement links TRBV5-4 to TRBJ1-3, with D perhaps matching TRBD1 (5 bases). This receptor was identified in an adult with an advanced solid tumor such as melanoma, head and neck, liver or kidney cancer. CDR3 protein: CASSLQGAGNTIYF. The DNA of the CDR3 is TGTGCCAGCAGCCTGCAGGGAGCCGGAAACACCATATATTTT.